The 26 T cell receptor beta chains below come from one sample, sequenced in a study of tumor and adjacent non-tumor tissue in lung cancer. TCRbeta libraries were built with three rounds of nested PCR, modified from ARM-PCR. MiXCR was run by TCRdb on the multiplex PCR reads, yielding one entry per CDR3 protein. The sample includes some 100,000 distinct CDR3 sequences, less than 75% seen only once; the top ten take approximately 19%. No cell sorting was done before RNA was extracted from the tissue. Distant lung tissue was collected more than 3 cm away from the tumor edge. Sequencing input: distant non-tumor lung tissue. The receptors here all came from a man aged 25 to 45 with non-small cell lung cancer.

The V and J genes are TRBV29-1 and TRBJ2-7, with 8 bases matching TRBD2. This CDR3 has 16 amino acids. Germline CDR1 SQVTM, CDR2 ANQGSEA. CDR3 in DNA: TGCGGCCTTGCCTTTAGCGGGATAGGGGCCTCCTACGAGCAGTACTTC. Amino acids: CGLAFSGIGASYEQYF.

The CDR3 region is CASSYTGQDNSPLHF. The CDR3 nucleotides are TGTGCCAGCAGTTACACCGGACAGGACAATTCACCCCTCCACTTT. The chain is built from TRBV2 and TRBJ1-6, with TRBD1 matching 7 bases. The CDR3 extends over 15 amino acids. V dropped 5 bases and J dropped 7; count of bases not matched to a gene: 8. Germline values: CDR1 SNHLY, CDR2 FYNNEI.

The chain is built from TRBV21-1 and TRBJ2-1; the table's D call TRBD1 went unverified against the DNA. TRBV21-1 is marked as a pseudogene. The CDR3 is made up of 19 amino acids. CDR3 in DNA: TGTGCCAGCAGCAAAGTTGAGGGGGCGGGGAGTGCGGCCTACAATGAGCAGTTCTTC. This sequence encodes CASSKVEGAGSAAYNEQFF.

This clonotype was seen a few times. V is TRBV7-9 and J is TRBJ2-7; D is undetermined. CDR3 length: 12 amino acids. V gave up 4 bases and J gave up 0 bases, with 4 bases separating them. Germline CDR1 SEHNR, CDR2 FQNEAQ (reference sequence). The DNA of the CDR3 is TGTGCCAGCAGCTCTAGCTCCTACGAGCAGTACTTC. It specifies CASSSSSYEQYF.

The CDR3 nucleotides are TGCAGTGCTAGAGATTTGGGGACTGAAAAGCAGTACGTC. Translating gives CSARDLGTEKQYV. The rearrangement joins TRBV20-1 to TRBJ2-7; possibly TRBD2 for D (6 bases). V lost 0 bases and J lost 8, with 14 bases in between. The CDR3 is 13 amino acids. The germline V gene has CDR1 DFQATT and CDR2 SNEGSKA (reference sequence).

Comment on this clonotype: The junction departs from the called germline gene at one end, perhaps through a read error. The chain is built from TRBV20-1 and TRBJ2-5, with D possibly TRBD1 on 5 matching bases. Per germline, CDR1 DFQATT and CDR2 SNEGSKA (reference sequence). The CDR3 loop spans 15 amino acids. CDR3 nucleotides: TGCAGTGCTCAAGAGGACATCAGGTTGCAAGGGACCCAGTACTTC. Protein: CSAQEDIRLQGTQYF.

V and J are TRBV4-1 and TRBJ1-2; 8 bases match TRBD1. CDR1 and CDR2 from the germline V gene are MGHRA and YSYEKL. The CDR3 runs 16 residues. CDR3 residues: CSSSQDLYRGNYGYTF. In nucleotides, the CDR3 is TGCTCAAGCAGCCAAGATTTGTACAGGGGGAACTATGGCTACACCTTC.

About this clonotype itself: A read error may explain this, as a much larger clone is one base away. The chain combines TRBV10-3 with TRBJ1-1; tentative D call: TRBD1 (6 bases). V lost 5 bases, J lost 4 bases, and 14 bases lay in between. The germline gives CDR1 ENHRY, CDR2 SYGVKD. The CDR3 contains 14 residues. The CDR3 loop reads CAISFGGALTEAFF. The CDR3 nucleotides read TGTGCCATCAGTTTTGGGGGGGCGCTCACTGAAGCTTTCTTT.

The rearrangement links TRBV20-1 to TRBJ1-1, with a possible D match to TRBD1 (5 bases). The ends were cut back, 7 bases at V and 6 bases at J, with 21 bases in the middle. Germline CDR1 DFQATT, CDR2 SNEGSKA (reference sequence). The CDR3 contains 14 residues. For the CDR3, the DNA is TGCAGTGTTCCTCCCCGAGACAGAAACGCTGAAGCTTTCTTT. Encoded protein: CSVPPRDRNAEAFF.

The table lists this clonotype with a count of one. The CDR3 sequence is CASSYGQGGADTQYF. In DNA form, the CDR3 reads TGTGCCAGCAGTTATGGACAGGGGGGAGCAGATACGCAGTATTTT. V is TRBV6-6 and J is TRBJ2-3; 10 bases align to TRBD1. Germline values: CDR1 MNHNY, CDR2 SVGAGI (reference sequence). With 3 bases clipped from V and 4 bases from J, the junction kept 4 bases outside the gene matches. This CDR3 is built from 15 residues.

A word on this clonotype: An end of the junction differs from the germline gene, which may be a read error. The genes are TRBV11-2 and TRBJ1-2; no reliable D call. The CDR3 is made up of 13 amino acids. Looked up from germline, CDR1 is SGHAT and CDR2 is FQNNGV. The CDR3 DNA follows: TGTCCCAGCAGAGACCCGGACGGCTATGGCTACACCTTC. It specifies CPSRDPDGYGYTF.

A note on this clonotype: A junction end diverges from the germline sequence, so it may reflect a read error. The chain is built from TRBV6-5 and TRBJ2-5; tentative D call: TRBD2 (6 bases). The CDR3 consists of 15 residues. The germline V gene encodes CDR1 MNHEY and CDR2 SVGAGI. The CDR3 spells CGSSYSNGGGRTQYF. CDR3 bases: TGTGGCAGCAGTTACTCGAATGGGGGAGGAAGGACCCAGTACTTC.

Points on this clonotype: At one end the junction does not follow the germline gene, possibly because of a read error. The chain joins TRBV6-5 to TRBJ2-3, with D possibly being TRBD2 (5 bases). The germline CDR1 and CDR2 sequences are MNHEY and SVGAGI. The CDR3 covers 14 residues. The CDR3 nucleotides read TGTGCCAGCAGCCTCGGAGAGGGAAGAGATACGAAGTATTTT. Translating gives CASSLGEGRDTKYF.

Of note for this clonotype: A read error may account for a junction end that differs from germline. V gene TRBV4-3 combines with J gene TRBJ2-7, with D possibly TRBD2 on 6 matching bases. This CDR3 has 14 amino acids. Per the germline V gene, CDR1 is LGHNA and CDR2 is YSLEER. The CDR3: CASSPFGGAYVQYF. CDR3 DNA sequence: TGCGCCAGCAGCCCTTTCGGAGGGGCCTACGTGCAGTACTTC.

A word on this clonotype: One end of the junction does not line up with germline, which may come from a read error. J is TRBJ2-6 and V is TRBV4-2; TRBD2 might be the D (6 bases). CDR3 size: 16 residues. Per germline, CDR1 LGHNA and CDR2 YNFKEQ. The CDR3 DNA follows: TGTGCCGGCAGTCAGGCATCGGGAGATGGGGCCAACGTCCTGACTTTC. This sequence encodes CAGSQASGDGANVLTF.

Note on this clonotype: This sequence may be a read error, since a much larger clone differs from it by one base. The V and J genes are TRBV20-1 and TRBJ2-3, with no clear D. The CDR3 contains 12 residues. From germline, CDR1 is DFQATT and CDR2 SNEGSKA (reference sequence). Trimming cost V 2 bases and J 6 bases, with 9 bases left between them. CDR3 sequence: CSARLGGDTQYF. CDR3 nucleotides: TGCAGTGCTAGACTGGGTGGGGATACGCAGTATTTT.

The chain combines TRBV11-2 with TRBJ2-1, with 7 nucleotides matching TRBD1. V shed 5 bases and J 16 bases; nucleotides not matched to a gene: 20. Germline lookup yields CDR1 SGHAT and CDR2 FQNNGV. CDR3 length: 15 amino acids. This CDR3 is CASSPWTGYYNEQFF. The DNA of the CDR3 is TGTGCCAGCAGCCCCTGGACAGGCTACTACAATGAACAATTCTTC.

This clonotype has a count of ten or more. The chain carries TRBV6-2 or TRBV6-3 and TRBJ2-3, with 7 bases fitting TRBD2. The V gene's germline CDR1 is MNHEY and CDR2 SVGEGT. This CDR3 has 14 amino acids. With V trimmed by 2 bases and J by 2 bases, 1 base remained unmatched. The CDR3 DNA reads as TGTGCCAGCAGTTACGGGAGGGCCACAGATACGCAGTATTTT. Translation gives CASSYGRATDTQYF.

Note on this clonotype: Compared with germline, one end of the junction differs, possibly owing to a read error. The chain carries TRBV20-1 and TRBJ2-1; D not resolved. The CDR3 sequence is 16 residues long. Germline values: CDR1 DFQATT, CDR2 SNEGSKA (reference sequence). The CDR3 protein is CSARDVAVVVYNVQFF. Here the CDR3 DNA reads TGCAGCGCTAGAGATGTTGCGGTAGTTGTATACAATGTGCAGTTTTTC.

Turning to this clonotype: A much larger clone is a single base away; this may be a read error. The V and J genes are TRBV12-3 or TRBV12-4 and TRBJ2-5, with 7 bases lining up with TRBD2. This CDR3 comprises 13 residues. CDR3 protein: CATRRDYHETQYF. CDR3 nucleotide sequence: TGTGCCACCCGTCGGGACTACCATGAGACCCAGTACTTC.

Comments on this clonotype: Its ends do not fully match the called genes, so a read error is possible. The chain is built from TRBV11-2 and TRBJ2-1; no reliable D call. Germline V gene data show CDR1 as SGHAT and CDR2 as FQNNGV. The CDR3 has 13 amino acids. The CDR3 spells CASSLDRANVQFF. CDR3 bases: TGTGCCAGCAGCTTAGATCGGGCCAATGTGCAGTTCTTC.

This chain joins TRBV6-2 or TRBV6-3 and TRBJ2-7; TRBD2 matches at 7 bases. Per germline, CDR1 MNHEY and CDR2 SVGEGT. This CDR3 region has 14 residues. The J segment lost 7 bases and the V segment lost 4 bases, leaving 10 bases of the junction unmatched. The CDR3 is CASSSLRGNYEQYF. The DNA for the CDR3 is TGTGCCAGCAGTTCCCTGCGGGGGAATTATGAGCAGTACTTC.

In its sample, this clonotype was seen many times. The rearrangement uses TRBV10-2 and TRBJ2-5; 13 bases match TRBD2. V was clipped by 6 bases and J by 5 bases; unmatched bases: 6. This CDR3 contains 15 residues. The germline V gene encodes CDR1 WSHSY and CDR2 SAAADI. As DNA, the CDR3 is TGCGCCAGCAGCCAGACTAGCGGGAGGTCGGAGACCCAGTACTTC. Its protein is CASSQTSGRSETQYF.

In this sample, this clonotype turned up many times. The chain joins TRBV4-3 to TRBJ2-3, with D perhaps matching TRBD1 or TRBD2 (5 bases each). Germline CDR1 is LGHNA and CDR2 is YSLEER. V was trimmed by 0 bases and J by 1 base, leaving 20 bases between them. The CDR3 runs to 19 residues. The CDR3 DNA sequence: TGCGCCAGCAGCCAAGAATCTGCAGGGAGATCTATGGGCACAGATACGCAGTATTTT. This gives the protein CASSQESAGRSMGTDTQYF.

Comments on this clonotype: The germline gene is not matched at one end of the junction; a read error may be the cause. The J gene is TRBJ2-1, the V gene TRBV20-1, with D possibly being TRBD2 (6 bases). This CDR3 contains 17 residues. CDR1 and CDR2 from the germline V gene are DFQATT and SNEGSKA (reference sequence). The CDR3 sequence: CNARVPESRGPYIEQFF. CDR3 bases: TGCAATGCTAGAGTCCCTGAGTCGCGGGGACCCTACATTGAGCAGTTCTTC.

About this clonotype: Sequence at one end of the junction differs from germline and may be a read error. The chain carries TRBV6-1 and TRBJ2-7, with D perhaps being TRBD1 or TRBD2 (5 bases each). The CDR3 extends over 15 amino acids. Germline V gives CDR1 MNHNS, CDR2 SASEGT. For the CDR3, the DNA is TGTGCCAGCAGTGCCCGGGACCCACTCCCCTACGAGCGGTACTTC. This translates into CASSARDPLPYERYF.